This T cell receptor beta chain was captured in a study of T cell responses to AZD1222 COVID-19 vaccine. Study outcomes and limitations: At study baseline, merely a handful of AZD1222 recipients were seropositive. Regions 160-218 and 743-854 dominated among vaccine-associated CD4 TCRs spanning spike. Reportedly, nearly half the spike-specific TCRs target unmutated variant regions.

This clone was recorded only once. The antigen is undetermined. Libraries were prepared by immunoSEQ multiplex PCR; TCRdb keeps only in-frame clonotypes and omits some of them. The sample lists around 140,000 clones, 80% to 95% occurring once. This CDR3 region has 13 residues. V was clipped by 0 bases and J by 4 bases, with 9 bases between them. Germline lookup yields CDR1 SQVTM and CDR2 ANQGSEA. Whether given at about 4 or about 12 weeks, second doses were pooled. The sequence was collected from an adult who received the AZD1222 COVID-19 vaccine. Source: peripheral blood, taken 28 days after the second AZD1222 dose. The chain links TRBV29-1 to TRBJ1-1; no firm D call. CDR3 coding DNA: TGCAGCGTTGAAGATCAGATAGGCACTGAAGCTTTCTTT. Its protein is CSVEDQIGTEAFF. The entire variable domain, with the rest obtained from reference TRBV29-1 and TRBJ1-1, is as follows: SAVISQKPSRDICQRGTSLTIQCQVDSQVTMMFWYRQQPGQSLTLIATANQGSEATYESGFVIDKFPISRPNLTFSTLTVSNMSPEDSSIYLCSVEDQIGTEAFFGQGTRLTVV.